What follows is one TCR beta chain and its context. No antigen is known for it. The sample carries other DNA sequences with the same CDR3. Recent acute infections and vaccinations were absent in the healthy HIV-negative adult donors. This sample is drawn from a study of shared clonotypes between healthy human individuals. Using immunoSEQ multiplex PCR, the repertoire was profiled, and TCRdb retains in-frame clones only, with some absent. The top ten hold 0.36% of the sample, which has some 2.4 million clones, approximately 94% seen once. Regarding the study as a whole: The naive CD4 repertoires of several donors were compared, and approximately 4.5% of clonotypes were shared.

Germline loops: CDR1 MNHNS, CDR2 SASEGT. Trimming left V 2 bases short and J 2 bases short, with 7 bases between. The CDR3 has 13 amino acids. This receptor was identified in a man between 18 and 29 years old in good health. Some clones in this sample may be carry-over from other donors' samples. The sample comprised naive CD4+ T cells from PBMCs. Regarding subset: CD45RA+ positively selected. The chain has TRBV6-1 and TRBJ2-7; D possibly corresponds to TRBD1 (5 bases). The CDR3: CASSERGPYEQYF. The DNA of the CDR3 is TGTGCCAGCAGTGAAAGGGGCCCCTACGAGCAGTACTTC.